This TCR beta chain was profiled in a study of cytomegalovirus exposure and HLA in healthy donors. At the level of the study: Researchers previously reported finding roughly 120 million unique TCR beta sequences from about 200 million T cells.

With 60 Vbeta and 13 Jbeta primers, the PCR was carried out. Clones were read by immunoSEQ multiplex PCR, and TCRdb kept only the in-frame ones, dropping some. The data contain 90,000 to 120,000 clones, 76% of them seen just once; the ten biggest clones take up more than 2%. CDR1 is SNHLY, CDR2 FYNNEI, per germline. After removal of 4 bases from V and 5 bases from J, the junction contained 2 bases not matched to a gene. The CDR3 has 13 amino acids. The receptor was derived from a man younger than 35 in good health and CMV-seronegative. This sequence joins TRBV2 and TRBJ2-1; 7 nucleotides align to TRBD1. The sample comprised PBMCs. CDR3 residues: CASSADRDNEQFF. CDR3 DNA: TGTGCCAGCAGTGCTGACAGGGACAATGAGCAGTTCTTC.